This TCR beta chain derives from a study of T cells in Graves' hyperthyroidism and ophthalmopathy. The study's findings and limits: Ophthalmopathy cases were set apart from stable hyperthyroidism by a 13 V-J model. Clonotypes that were expanded in thyroid above 0.001 mostly appeared in blood too.

From germline, CDR1 is LNHDA and CDR2 SQIVND (reference sequence). The CDR3 covers 14 residues. The ends were cut back, 3 bases at V and 2 bases at J, with 10 bases in the middle. In its sample, this clonotype was seen a few times. Its antigen remains unidentified. TCR beta CDR3 region amplification was performed from RNA transcripts. In the first-round RT-PCR of the TCR CDR3, the HTBI primer set was used. MiXCR was run by TCRdb on the multiplex PCR reads, yielding one entry per CDR3 protein. The sample includes about 700,000 distinct CDR3 sequences, approximately 42% seen only once; the top ten take less than 9.5%. Orbital computed tomography, thyroid ultrasound, serum thyroxine and TRAb, and clinical symptoms together informed the diagnoses.

The sequencing input was peripheral blood or thyroid tissue (not recorded which). This clonotype was sampled from an adult man with Graves' disease, either hyperthyroidism or ophthalmopathy (not recorded which). This chain connects TRBV19 to TRBJ1-1, with D hard to call. The DNA of the CDR3 is TGTGCCAGTAGTATCGGTGGGCACAACACTGAAGCTTTCTTT. Translation gives CASSIGGHNTEAFF.